This T cell receptor (beta chain) was sequenced for a study of blood T cells in healthy people across ages. A second roughly 7 to 12 cycle PCR used barcoded and J-beta primers. One entry per CDR3 protein results from TCRdb running MiXCR on the 5' RACE reads. The sample contains around 1,900,000 distinct CDR3 sequences, roughly 43% of which appear only once. The study drew donors from healthy Caucasian individuals in Russia aged 6 to 90. This CDR3 has 15 residues. The trim removed 5 bases at V and 5 bases at J, leaving 10 bases unmatched. Germline V CDR1 and CDR2: LNHDA, SQIVND (reference sequence). Sequencing used blood. The receptor was isolated from a human donor in good health. This chain joins TRBV19 and TRBJ1-1; 8 positions match TRBD1. In nucleotides, the CDR3 is TGTGCCAGTAGTGTTAAGGACAGGGCGAAAACTGAAGCTTTCTTT. It codes for CASSVKDRAKTEAFF.